Listed below are T cell receptor beta chains from one sample, sequenced in a study of cytomegalovirus exposure and HLA in healthy donors. The repertoire was sequenced with immunoSEQ multiplex PCR; TCRdb's copy has only in-frame clones and lacks some. The table records some 150,000 clones, 85% to 90% of them present only once. The sequencing input was PBMCs. All receptors derive from a woman aged 30 to 39 in good health and CMV-seronegative. Each CDR3 is given with its conserved first and last residue. The D gene is left open where the match is weak. Size values are once, few and many counts, or a class for expanded clones, and some rows have none.

v_gene	abundance	d_gene	j_gene	CDR3aa	CDR3nt
TRBV19	.	.	TRBJ2-3	CASSIGPGGSDTQYF	TGTGCCAGTAGTATCGGGCCCGGAGGATCAGATACGCAGTATTTT
TRBV6-5	.	TRBD2	TRBJ2-3	CAVRTLAETTDTQYF	TGTGCCGTACGAACACTAGCGGAGACCACAGATACGCAGTATTTT
TRBV30	.	TRBD2	TRBJ2-7	CAWSDGTSGSWDEQYF	TGTGCCTGGAGTGACGGGACTAGCGGGAGTTGGGACGAGCAGTACTTC
TRBV7-9	.	TRBD1	TRBJ1-1	CASSHKTGGIRTEAFF	TGTGCCAGCAGCCATAAGACAGGGGGCATTAGGACTGAAGCTTTCTTT
TRBV10-3	.	.	TRBJ2-2	CAIGQSRGYTGELFF	TGTGCCATCGGCCAGAGTCGCGGGTACACCGGGGAGCTGTTTTTT
TRBV5-6	few	.	TRBJ2-2	CASSLELRTGELFF	TGTGCCAGCAGCTTGGAACTCCGGACCGGGGAGCTGTTTTTT
TRBV19	.	.	TRBJ2-5	CASRRGGANQETQYF	TGTGCCAGTAGAAGGGGTGGGGCCAATCAAGAGACCCAGTACTTC
TRBV19	.	.	TRBJ1-5	CASSPNPGGDNQPQHF	TGTGCCAGTAGTCCCAACCCAGGAGGGGACAATCAGCCCCAGCATTTT
TRBV10-3	once	TRBD2	TRBJ2-1	CAIRTSGFEQFF	TGTGCCATCAGGACTAGCGGGTTTGAGCAGTTCTTC
TRBV5-4	.	.	TRBJ2-1	CASNENYNEQFF	TGTGCCAGCAACGAGAACTACAATGAGCAGTTCTTC
TRBV29-1	.	TRBD1	TRBJ1-2	CSVGGQLYGYTF	TGCAGCGTTGGGGGACAGCTTTATGGCTACACCTTC
TRBV5-6	.	.	TRBJ2-5	CASSPGTRYQETQYF	TGTGCCAGCAGCCCCGGGACACGGTACCAAGAGACCCAGTACTTC
TRBV19	.	.	TRBJ2-1	CASAQGGSYNEQFF	TGTGCCAGTGCACAGGGGGGGTCCTACAATGAGCAGTTCTTC
TRBV30	.	.	TRBJ2-1	CAWSRGGSYNEQFF	TGTGCCTGGAGTAGGGGGGGCTCCTACAATGAGCAGTTCTTC
TRBV28	.	.	TRBJ1-1	CASSLWTRGNTEAFF	TGTGCCAGCAGTTTATGGACCAGGGGGAACACTGAAGCTTTCTTT
TRBV5-5	.	TRBD1	TRBJ1-2	CASSSAGQGFYGYTF	TGTGCCAGCAGCTCGGCGGGACAGGGTTTCTATGGCTACACCTTC
TRBV28	once	TRBD2	TRBJ2-1	CASSSTSGRFYEQFF	TGTGCCAGCAGTTCTACTAGCGGGAGGTTCTATGAGCAGTTCTTC
TRBV15	once	TRBD1	TRBJ1-2	CATSRDWGQVGYGYTF	TGTGCCACCAGCAGAGATTGGGGACAGGTGGGCTATGGCTACACCTTC
TRBV5-4	once	TRBD2	TRBJ2-6	CASSGGGLAGNSGANVLTF	TGTGCCAGCAGCGGTGGAGGGCTAGCGGGGAACTCTGGGGCCAACGTCCTGACTTTC
TRBV29-1	.	TRBD2	TRBJ2-7	CSVEVGAVAGSSYEQYF	TGCAGCGTTGAAGTTGGAGCGGTAGCGGGGTCCTCCTACGAGCAGTACTTC
TRBV12-5	.	TRBD1	TRBJ2-1	CASGLRSKVRDREKDEQFF	TGTGCTAGTGGTTTGAGATCTAAGGTTCGGGACAGGGAAAAAGATGAGCAGTTCTTC
TRBV5-1	.	.	TRBJ2-7	CASSATELYEQYF	TGCGCCAGCAGCGCGACAGAGCTCTACGAGCAGTACTTC
TRBV28	.	.	TRBJ1-4	CASSAEVGTNEKLFF	TGTGCCAGCAGCGCTGAGGTTGGAACTAATGAAAAACTGTTTTTT
TRBV7-3	few	TRBD2	TRBJ2-1	CASRSSPGEGNYNEQFF	TGTGCCAGCAGGAGCTCTCCCGGGGAGGGTAACTACAATGAGCAGTTCTTC
TRBV19	.	TRBD1	TRBJ1-2	CASSRTGQGYGYTF	TGTGCCAGTAGTCGTACGGGACAGGGTTATGGCTACACCTTC
TRBV27	.	TRBD2	TRBJ2-2	CASTKWGTSGRADTGELFF	TGTGCCAGCACTAAATGGGGGACTAGCGGTCGAGCGGACACCGGGGAGCTGTTTTTT
TRBV7-9	.	TRBD1	TRBJ2-5	CASSRTGLRETQYF	TGTGCCAGCAGCCGGACAGGCCTAAGGGAGACCCAGTACTTC
TRBV28	.	TRBD2	TRBJ2-3	CASSLRRIKKGGDTQYF	TGTGCCAGCAGTTTGCGAAGGATCAAAAAGGGAGGGGATACGCAGTATTTT
TRBV28	.	.	TRBJ1-5	CASSGMGGSPQHF	TGTGCCAGCTCGGGGATGGGAGGCTCGCCCCAGCATTTT
TRBV28	.	TRBD1	TRBJ1-2	CASSWTGLGYGYTF	TGTGCCAGCAGTTGGACAGGGCTTGGCTATGGCTACACCTTC
TRBV19	.	TRBD1	TRBJ1-1	CASSIRDRGAEAFF	TGTGCCAGTAGTATTCGGGACAGGGGTGCTGAAGCTTTCTTT
TRBV5-4	.	TRBD1	TRBJ2-7	CASSVPGTVNEQYF	TGTGCCAGCAGCGTGCCCGGGACAGTCAACGAGCAGTACTTC
TRBV4-2	.	.	TRBJ1-3	CASSRPQGSGNTIYF	TGTGCCAGCAGCCGACCCCAGGGCTCTGGAAACACCATATATTTT
TRBV30	.	TRBD1	TRBJ1-2	CAWNLGGSGYGYTF	TGTGCCTGGAACCTAGGGGGCTCGGGCTATGGCTACACCTTC
TRBV5-6	.	.	TRBJ1-2	CASSAASAGNYGYTF	TGTGCCAGCAGCGCAGCCTCGGCGGGAAACTATGGCTACACCTTC
TRBV27	.	.	TRBJ1-2	CASSLSGDGYTF	TGTGCCAGCAGTCTCTCGGGAGATGGCTACACCTTC
TRBV5-1	.	TRBD1	TRBJ2-7	CASSLSQGAGEVHYEQYF	TGCGCCAGCAGCCTCTCTCAGGGGGCCGGAGAAGTACACTACGAGCAGTACTTC
TRBV9	.	.	TRBJ2-3	CASSVARDTDTQYF	TGTGCCAGCAGCGTAGCCCGGGACACAGATACGCAGTATTTT
TRBV27	.	.	TRBJ1-2	CASSPQAGGAYGYTF	TGTGCCAGCAGCCCCCAGGCGGGGGGCGCCTATGGCTACACCTTC
TRBV4-1	few	.	TRBJ1-1	CASSPFQWTEAFF	TGCGCCAGCAGCCCTTTTCAGTGGACTGAAGCTTTCTTT
TRBV27	few	.	TRBJ1-4	CASKVGQANEKLFF	TGTGCCAGCAAGGTGGGGCAAGCTAATGAAAAACTGTTTTTT
TRBV5-1	.	.	TRBJ1-2	CASSLGGPSYGYTF	TGCGCCAGCAGCTTGGGGGGGCCGAGCTATGGCTACACCTTC
TRBV11-2	.	TRBD2	TRBJ2-2	CASSLVLAGKSSNTGELFF	TGTGCCAGCAGCTTAGTACTAGCGGGCAAATCGTCGAACACCGGGGAGCTGTTTTTT
TRBV19	.	.	TRBJ2-1	CASKPLLGGGSYNEQFF	TGTGCCAGTAAGCCGTTACTGGGGGGAGGCTCCTACAATGAGCAGTTCTTC
TRBV28	.	TRBD2	TRBJ2-7	CASSSSGTSGRSYEQYF	TGTGCCAGCAGTTCCTCCGGGACTAGCGGGAGATCCTACGAGCAGTACTTC
TRBV11-2	.	.	TRBJ1-4	CASRSDSAGEKLFF	TGTGCCAGCAGGTCGGACAGTGCCGGAGAAAAACTGTTTTTT
TRBV5-4	.	.	TRBJ1-2	CASSFTGGTTDGYTF	TGTGCCAGCAGCTTCACTGGGGGCACGACCGATGGCTACACCTTC
TRBV7-2	.	TRBD2	TRBJ2-1	CASSLTSGSHEQFF	TGTGCCAGCAGCTTGACTAGCGGGAGCCATGAGCAGTTCTTC
TRBV27	.	.	TRBJ2-7	CASSLLGDSYEQYF	TGTGCCAGCAGTTTACTCGGAGACAGCTACGAGCAGTACTTC
TRBV28	once	TRBD1	TRBJ1-2	CASSFVGTGEDYGYTF	TGTGCCAGCAGTTTTGTAGGGACAGGGGAGGACTATGGCTACACCTTC
TRBV6-6	.	.	TRBJ2-2	CASSYGGGGGELFF	TGTGCCAGCAGTTACGGAGGGGGGGGAGGGGAGCTGTTTTTT
TRBV28	.	.	TRBJ1-6	CASSTGHGGSPLHF	TGTGCCAGCAGTACGGGACACGGCGGTTCACCCCTCCACTTT
TRBV6-1	.	.	TRBJ2-3	CASVRSTSSTDTQYF	TGTGCCAGCGTCCGCTCGACAAGCAGCACAGATACGCAGTATTTT
TRBV19	once	.	TRBJ1-1	CASSRGPEAFF	TGTGCCAGTAGTAGGGGCCCTGAAGCTTTCTTT
TRBV2	.	.	TRBJ1-6	CASSEARVASNSPLHF	TGTGCCAGCAGTGAAGCCAGGGTAGCAAGTAATTCACCCCTCCACTTT
TRBV27	.	TRBD1	TRBJ1-2	CASSPLLGGGHGYTF	TGTGCCAGCAGTCCCCTCTTAGGAGGGGGCCATGGCTACACCTTC
TRBV27	.	.	TRBJ2-1	CASSLFLRLAPNSYNEQFF	TGTGCCAGCAGTTTATTTCTCCGGCTAGCTCCCAACTCCTACAATGAGCAGTTCTTC
TRBV5-5	.	.	TRBJ1-4	CASILTGQGNEKLFF	TGTGCCAGCATTTTGACTGGGCAGGGTAATGAAAAACTGTTTTTT
TRBV20-1	.	TRBD2	TRBJ2-3	CSSLALNTQYF	TGCAGTTCACTAGCGTTAAATACGCAGTATTTT